One sample yielded the 10 T cell receptor beta chains listed below, sequenced in a study of blood T cells in healthy people across ages. The use of a sample-barcoded 5' primer and a J-beta primer mix characterized a second PCR of roughly 7 to 11 cycles. TCRdb independently ran MiXCR on the 5' RACE reads; one entry per CDR3 protein. The sample consists of fewer than 700,000 distinct CDR3 sequences, around 50% of them appearing once. Sequencing used blood. These receptors were taken from a man older than 75 in good health.

The chain is built from TRBV15 and TRBJ2-4; a possible D gene is TRBD2 (7 bases). The assigned J gene may be wrong: the sequence end matches TRBJ2-7 better. The germline gives CDR1 LNHNV, CDR2 YYDKDF (reference sequence). The CDR3 is made up of 17 amino acids. DNA for the CDR3: TGTGCCACCAGCAGAGATTTGGGCGGGGGCTTACCCTACGAGCAGTACTTC. Encoded protein: CATSRDLGGGLPYEQYF.

The V call is TRBV10-3, the J call TRBJ2-1; D possibly matches TRBD1 or TRBD2 (5 bases each). Germline lookup yields CDR1 ENHRY and CDR2 SYGVKD. The ends were cut back, 6 bases at V and 10 bases at J, with 10 bases in the middle. The length of the CDR3 is 11 residues. The CDR3 region has the DNA TGTGCCATCAGCAGAGGGGAGGAGCAGTTCTTC. Encoded protein: CAISRGEEQFF.

The chain uses TRBV12-3 or TRBV12-4 and TRBJ2-1, with D possibly matching TRBD2 (6 bases). The CDR3 extends over 15 amino acids. V shed 6 bases and J shed 4 bases, with 16 bases lying between them. CDR3 coding DNA: TGTGCCAGCAGCTACGGGGGTGTGAGGTACAATGAGCAGTTCTTC. Translating it yields CASSYGGVRYNEQFF.

About this clonotype: A much bigger clone sits one base away, suggesting this may be a read error. The rearrangement uses TRBV6-5 and TRBJ1-2; 7 bases map to TRBD1. With V trimmed by 6 bases and J by 8 bases, 12 bases remained unmatched. The CDR3 consists of 14 residues. Germline V gene lookup returns CDR1 MNHEY and CDR2 SVGAGI. In nucleotides, the CDR3 is TGTGCCAGCAGACGCACGACAGGGTTAAACGGCTACACCTTC. This translates into CASRRTTGLNGYTF.

The genes are TRBV2 and TRBJ2-2, with 9 bases fitting TRBD2. The germline V gene has CDR1 SNHLY and CDR2 FYNNEI. The CDR3 loop spans 16 amino acids. With 6 bases clipped from V and 0 bases from J, the junction kept 5 bases outside the gene matches. The CDR3 is CASRTAGGTNTGELFF. In DNA, the CDR3 is TGTGCCAGCAGGACAGCGGGGGGAACGAACACCGGGGAGCTGTTTTTT.

The V gene is TRBV5-1, the J gene TRBJ2-3; TRBD1 is a possible D gene (5 bases). The CDR3 is made up of 15 amino acids. Germline CDR1 SGHRS, CDR2 YFSETQ. V lost 0 bases, J lost 5 bases, and 13 bases lay in between. The chain's CDR3 is CASSLGGRAGDTQYF. CDR3 sequence (DNA): TGCGCCAGCAGCTTGGGGGGCAGGGCAGGAGATACGCAGTATTTT.

This chain joins TRBV3-1 and TRBJ2-1; 7 bases agree with TRBD2. The DNA end lines up better with TRBJ2-7; the J call may be wrong. The CDR3 has 15 residues. Germline V gene data show CDR1 as LGHDT and CDR2 as YNNKEL (reference sequence). The CDR3 DNA follows: TGTGCCAGCAGCCAAACCGGGGGGACTTACAATGAGCAGTACTTC. Amino acid sequence: CASSQTGGTYNEQYF.

This clonotype was detected only a few times. The rearrangement joins TRBV12-3 or TRBV12-4 to TRBJ2-7; tentatively, D is TRBD1 (5 bases). This CDR3 spans 15 amino acids. The V end lost 5 bases, the J end lost 0 bases, and 14 bases lay between the germline ends. This CDR3 is CASSRYDSASYEQYF. CDR3 in DNA: TGTGCCAGCAGTCGGTACGACAGTGCCTCCTACGAGCAGTACTTC.

V and J are TRBV7-8 and TRBJ2-7; D gene unclear. The germline V gene encodes CDR1 SGHVS and CDR2 FQNEAQ. The CDR3 consists of 13 residues. Trimming shortened V by 5 bases and J by 0 bases, and 8 bases separated the two germline ends. CDR3 loop: CASSQYRSYEQYF. DNA for the CDR3: TGTGCCAGCAGCCAATACCGCTCCTACGAGCAGTACTTC.

The chain carries TRBV9 and TRBJ2-5, with 8 bases aligning to TRBD1. CDR1 and CDR2 from the germline V gene are SGDLS and YYNGEE. The length of the CDR3 is 17 residues. V lost 0 bases, J lost 0 bases, and 7 bases stayed unmatched. Written as DNA, the CDR3 is TGTGCCAGCAGCGTAGCTTCAGGGGGCAGATACCAAGAGACCCAGTACTTC. This encodes CASSVASGGRYQETQYF. Complete variable domain (other parts from reference TRBV9 and TRBJ2-5): DSGVTQTPKHLITATGQRVTLRCSPRSGDLSVYWYQQSLDQGLQFLIQYYNGEERAKGNILERFSAQQFPDLHSELNLSSLELGDSALYFCASSVASGGRYQETQYFGPGTRLLVL.